Listed here is a single TCR beta chain. Its specificity is unknown. A TCRbeta library incorporating unique molecular identifiers was prepared. TCRdb used MiXCR to reprocess the PCR reads, holding one entry per CDR3 protein. The sample holds about 580,000 distinct CDR3 sequences, 20% to 30% seen once. This sample was taken from a study of T-cell reconstitution after alpha-beta-depleted transplantation in children. Points from the study as a whole: Several patients had high TCRbeta diversity at day 60; it came from surviving recipient T cells and thymic progenitors. Expanded graft clones numbering several hundred reportedly gave rise to alpha-beta T cells about two months after transplant. T-cell counts and diversity were attributed mostly to newly produced T cells one year after transplant.

The V gene lost 2 bases and the J gene lost 9 bases, with 14 bases spanning the gap. Germline loops: CDR1 SGHTA, CDR2 FQGNSA. The CDR3 runs 14 residues. This chain connects TRBV7-2 to TRBJ2-1; D tentatively fits TRBD1 or TRBD2 (5 bases each). The TCR sequence derives from a boy less than two years old with Wiskott-Aldrich syndrome, due to receive a stem cell transplant. Specimen: PBMCs, collected before TCRalphabeta/CD19-depleted stem cell transplant. CDR3 amino acids: CASSLTRGEGEQFF. The CDR3 bases are TGTGCCAGCAGCTTAACTCGGGGCGAGGGTGAGCAGTTCTTC.